In this sample, the clone carrying this T cell receptor beta chain turned up a few times. Its antigen is still unknown. Trimming removed 4 bases from V and 4 bases from J; junction bases left unmatched: 7. Germline V gene lookup returns CDR1 SGHVS and CDR2 FNYEAQ. This CDR3 region has 15 residues. This sample was included in a study of T-cell memory formation after mild COVID-19. The wider study: The study found TCR clusters largely donor specific.

Study-level results: Specificity for SARS-CoV-2 was not confirmed among the second-wave clones peaking on day 37. The study found balanced CD4/CD8 in clones contracting day 15 to 85 and a CD4+ lean in later expanders.

TCRdb ran MiXCR on the 5' RACE reads and lists one entry per CDR3 protein. The table records approximately 500,000 distinct CDR3 sequences, 20% to 25% of them present only once. This receptor was taken from an adult woman who had mild COVID-19 (a few samples of this study predate the infection). Cell type and time point are not known. Sequenced sample: PBMCs or a T cell subset sorted from them (not recorded which). The V call is TRBV7-6, the J call TRBJ2-3; 8 nucleotides agree with TRBD2. The CDR3 loop reads CASSSGTSSADTQYF. CDR3 sequence (DNA): TGTGCCAGCAGCTCCGGGACTAGTAGCGCAGATACGCAGTATTTT.